The clone carrying this TCR beta chain came up once. Antigen unknown. The data belong to a study of T cell responses to AZD1222 COVID-19 vaccine. Notes on the study in general: Mostly white British, mostly female donors; authors suggested clonal diversity may be underestimated. Targeting of unmutated variant regions was reportedly seen in nearly half of spike-specific TCRs.

The method was immunoSEQ multiplex PCR; TCRdb's version includes in-frame clones alone and lacks a portion of them. This sample yields about 210,000 clones, of which approximately 94% are seen a single time; over 1.5% belongs to the top ten. This material consisted of peripheral blood, taken 28 days after the second dose of the MenACWY control vaccine. The clonotype was recovered from an adult who received the MenACWY meningococcal vaccine as a control.

Here the CDR3 reads CAISAPPGAAQETQYF. CDR3 DNA sequence: TGTGCCATCAGTGCGCCTCCGGGGGCAGCCCAAGAGACCCAGTACTTC. The V call is TRBV10-3, the J call TRBJ2-5; D might be TRBD1 or TRBD2, each matching 6 bases. V lost 4 bases, J lost 1 base, and 16 bases lay in between. This CDR3 spans 16 amino acids. CDR1 and CDR2 (germline): ENHRY, SYGVKD.